These 21 T cell receptor beta chains were all obtained from the same sample, sequenced in a study of PD-1 blockade in classical Hodgkin lymphoma. The repertoire was sequenced with immunoSEQ multiplex PCR; TCRdb's copy has only in-frame clones and lacks some. The table includes almost 20,000 clones, more than 80% detected once. Time point indicated: cycle 4 day 1 (C4D1), after 6 weeks of nivolumab. Every patient relapsed after autologous stem cell transplantation, and brentuximab vedotin exposure varied. The CD8+ T cells came from thawed PBMCs through magnetic negative selection. The sequencing used CD8+ T cells from blood, collected before the fourth cycle of nivolumab. These receptors were collected from a human donor with classical Hodgkin lymphoma.

The rearrangement joins TRBV7-9 to TRBJ1-6, with D hard to call. The CDR3 runs to 14 residues. Germline V gene lookup returns CDR1 SEHNR and CDR2 FQNEAQ (reference sequence). V was pared by 8 bases and J by 9 bases, with 17 bases between. The CDR3 sequence is CASGGKAGSSPLHF. Written as DNA, the CDR3 is TGTGCCAGCGGAGGAAAGGCGGGGAGTTCACCCCTCCACTTT.

The rearrangement joins TRBV5-1 to TRBJ2-5; the D is unclear. The CDR3 sequence is 14 residues long. Germline V gene lookup returns CDR1 SGHRS and CDR2 YFSETQ. The V and J ends lost 4 bases and 0 bases respectively, with 10 bases between them. The CDR3 here is CASSPPRNQETQYF. The CDR3 nucleotides are TGCGCCAGCAGCCCTCCGCGGAACCAAGAGACCCAGTACTTC.

The V call is TRBV27, the J call TRBJ2-5, with unresolved D. This CDR3 spans 14 amino acids. CDR1 is MNHEY and CDR2 is SMNVEV in the germline V gene (reference sequence). Trimming took 5 bases from V and 5 from J, leaving 15 bases between them. CDR3 sequence reads: CASSPTQVGETQYF. DNA of the CDR3: TGTGCCAGCAGTCCAACCCAGGTGGGGGAGACCCAGTACTTC.

This chain links TRBV6-5 with TRBJ2-7; D is undetermined. CDR1 is MNHEY, CDR2 SVGAGI, per germline. The CDR3 is made up of 11 amino acids. Deletions cut 5 bases from V and 3 bases from J, with 5 bases between. DNA for the CDR3: TGTGCCAGCAGTACTAACTACGAGCAGTACTTC. It translates to CASSTNYEQYF.

This rearrangement joins TRBV11-1 to TRBJ2-3; 12 bases align to TRBD2. This CDR3 comprises 19 residues. Germline V lookup: CDR1 SGHAT, CDR2 FQDESV (reference sequence). V shed 8 bases, J shed 5 bases, and the junction held 20 bases outside the gene matches. CDR3 in DNA: TGTGCCAGCCGTTGGGGCGGAAGAACCGGGACTAGCGGGCTAGATACGCAGTATTTT. Translating gives CASRWGGRTGTSGLDTQYF.

The chain links TRBV7-8 to TRBJ1-2, with TRBD1 as a possible D gene (5 bases). The CDR3 has 15 amino acids. CDR1 is SGHVS and CDR2 is FQNEAQ in the germline V gene. V was cut by 2 bases and J by 8 bases, with 18 bases left in between. The CDR3 DNA sequence: TGTGCCAGCAGCTTATTCGTGACAGTGCTGCGGGGCTACACCTTC. Its protein is CASSLFVTVLRGYTF.

This rearrangement joins TRBV4-1 to TRBJ1-1, with 10 positions matching TRBD1. Germline V CDR1 and CDR2: MGHRA, YSYEKL. The CDR3 is made up of 15 amino acids. Trimming took 2 bases from V and 8 from J; bases not matched to a gene: 8. The CDR3 protein is CASSQSGTGALEAFF. The DNA for the CDR3 is TGCGCCAGCAGCCAATCTGGGACAGGGGCTTTAGAAGCTTTCTTT.

The chain employs TRBV11-1 and TRBJ2-5, with D perhaps TRBD1 (5 bases). The CDR3 totals 15 residues. Per the germline V gene, CDR1 is SGHAT and CDR2 is FQDESV (reference sequence). Deletions cut 4 bases from V and 2 bases from J, with 14 bases between. CDR3: CASSSPVGQQETQYF. The CDR3 DNA sequence: TGTGCCAGCAGCTCCCCCGTGGGGCAACAAGAGACCCAGTACTTC. Filled out from reference TRBV11-1 and TRBJ2-5, the complete variable domain reads EAEVAQSPRYKITEKSQAVAFWCDPISGHATLYWYRQILGQGPELLVQFQDESVVDDSQLPKDRFSAERLKGVDSTLKIQPAELGDSAMYLCASSSPVGQQETQYFGPGTRLLVL.

This clone occurred once. V and J are TRBV9 and TRBJ2-5, with D unclear. This CDR3 region has 13 residues. V lost 2 bases and J lost 4, with 9 bases in between. Germline loops: CDR1 SGDLS, CDR2 YYNGEE. The CDR3 loop reads CASSVDLRETQYF. DNA of the CDR3: TGTGCCAGCAGCGTTGACCTTCGAGAGACCCAGTACTTC.

The chain has TRBV7-9 and TRBJ2-1, with D possibly being TRBD2 (7 bases). The CDR3 has 19 amino acids. V was cut by 1 base and J by 3 bases, with 22 bases left in between. CDR1 is SEHNR and CDR2 is FQNEAQ in the germline V gene (reference sequence). The CDR3 reads CASSLVPGGLSFSYNEQFF. CDR3 DNA sequence: TGTGCCAGCAGCTTAGTTCCCGGGGGGCTCTCTTTTAGCTACAATGAGCAGTTCTTC.

This clone has only a few counts. CDR3 amino acids: CASSEYGYTF. The CDR3 coding sequence is TGTGCCAGCAGCGAGTATGGCTACACCTTC. The chain has TRBV21-1 and TRBJ1-2. TRBV21-1 is listed as a pseudogene. The CDR3 extends over 10 amino acids.

This clone was seen once. The chain joins TRBV5-1 to TRBJ2-1; 12 bases align to TRBD2. This CDR3 contains 15 residues. CDR1 is SGHRS, CDR2 YFSETQ, per germline. Germline trimming cut 0 bases from V and 5 bases from J; bases unmatched to any gene: 0. CDR3 in DNA: TGCGCCAGCAGCTTGGGACTAGCGGGGGACAATGAGCAGTTCTTC. Translation gives CASSLGLAGDNEQFF.

The V call is TRBV7-9, the J call TRBJ2-5; 11 bases fit TRBD1. CDR3 length equals 16 residues. V trimming: 5 bases; J trimming: 4 bases; junction bases outside the gene matches: 9. Germline V gene data show CDR1 as SEHNR and CDR2 as FQNEAQ (reference sequence). CDR3 in amino acids: CASSLGTGGPLETQYF. The CDR3 nucleotides are TGTGCCAGCAGCCTTGGGACAGGGGGGCCCCTAGAGACCCAGTACTTC.

This clone appeared a single time. The chain joins TRBV15 to TRBJ1-1, with unresolved D. Germline-derived CDR1 and CDR2 are LNHNV and YYDKDF (reference sequence). The CDR3 is 11 amino acids. Trimming cost V 2 bases and J 6 bases, with 4 bases left between them. DNA of the CDR3: TGTGCCACCAGCAGATTGGCTGAAGCTTTCTTT. Its translation: CATSRLAEAFF.

This chain joins TRBV9 and TRBJ2-5; 10 bases are shared with TRBD1. CDR1 and CDR2 from the germline V gene are SGDLS and YYNGEE. The CDR3 length is 16 residues. Trimming at V came to 0 bases and at J to 5 bases, leaving 7 bases not matched to a gene. The CDR3 sequence is CASSVDGTGVRETQYF. The CDR3 DNA reads as TGTGCCAGCAGCGTAGACGGGACAGGGGTTCGGGAGACCCAGTACTTC. The full variable domain, in which reference TRBV9 and TRBJ2-5 provide the parts outside the CDR3, is DSGVTQTPKHLITATGQRVTLRCSPRSGDLSVYWYQQSLDQGLQFLIQYYNGEERAKGNILERFSAQQFPDLHSELNLSSLELGDSALYFCASSVDGTGVRETQYFGPGTRLLVL.

CDR3 region: CAIPWGRGTQYF. The DNA of the CDR3 is TGTGCCATTCCTTGGGGAAGGGGTACCCAGTACTTC. This chain connects TRBV7-9 to TRBJ2-5, with D possibly TRBD1 on 5 matching bases. V was pared by 10 bases and J by 8 bases, with 17 bases between. CDR1 SEHNR and CDR2 FQNEAQ come from the germline V gene (reference sequence). The CDR3 totals 12 residues.

V gene TRBV2 combines with J gene TRBJ2-1; 7 bases match TRBD2. Trimming cost V 3 bases and J 12 bases; bases outside gene matches: 11. This CDR3 comprises 14 residues. Germline CDR1 reads SNHLY; CDR2 reads FYNNEI. CDR3 sequence reads: CASSEVPASGGQFF. DNA of the CDR3: TGTGCCAGCAGTGAGGTGCCCGCTAGCGGCGGGCAGTTCTTC.

V and J are TRBV27 and TRBJ2-5; 8 nucleotides line up with TRBD2. Per the germline V gene, CDR1 is MNHEY and CDR2 is SMNVEV (reference sequence). The CDR3 totals 16 residues. With 7 bases clipped from V and 0 bases from J, the junction kept 10 bases outside the gene matches. The CDR3 spells CASTAIAGTYQETQYF. CDR3 DNA: TGTGCCAGCACCGCCATAGCGGGGACGTACCAAGAGACCCAGTACTTC.

The chain is built from TRBV5-1 and TRBJ2-2, with 8 bases identical to TRBD1. J gave up 4 bases and V 4 bases, and 3 bases lay outside the gene matches. The germline CDR1 and CDR2 sequences are SGHRS and YFSETQ. The CDR3 sequence is 14 residues long. The CDR3 spells CASSLGTGTGELFF. The CDR3 nucleotides read TGCGCCAGCAGCCTAGGGACAGGCACCGGGGAGCTGTTTTTT.

The V gene is TRBV6-5, the J gene TRBJ2-2; D is perhaps TRBD1 or TRBD2 (5 bases each). Germline V gene lookup returns CDR1 MNHEY and CDR2 SVGAGI. This CDR3 is 15 amino acids long. Trimming took off 3 bases at V and 6 bases at J, with 14 bases between the two ends. CDR3 residues: CASSYRRGVAGELFF. DNA of the CDR3: TGTGCCAGCAGTTATCGGCGAGGGGTTGCCGGGGAGCTGTTTTTT.

The chain is built from TRBV28 and TRBJ1-1, with no clear D. In germline, CDR1 is MDHEN, CDR2 SYDVKM. Trimming shortened V by 3 bases and J by 0 bases, and 11 bases separated the two germline ends. There are 15 residues in the CDR3. CDR3 sequence (DNA): TGTGCCAGCAGTTTGGAACCGGGGATGAACACTGAAGCTTTCTTT. It codes for CASSLEPGMNTEAFF.